A selection of T cell receptor beta chains follows, all from one sample in a study of blood T cells in healthy people across ages. TCRdb passed the 5' RACE reads through MiXCR, listing each CDR3 protein once. The repertoire holds 1,500,000 or so distinct CDR3 sequences, approximately 59% seen once, with 6.5% to 8.5% in the top ten. The sequenced material came from blood. The receptors here all came from a man aged 18 to 30 in good health. The CDR3 runs from the conserved cysteine through the conserved F or W. Fields, in order: J gene, CDR3 length, clone size, D gene, V gene, CDR3 protein, CDR3 DNA. D genes are given only for firm matches. The size entry is marked missing in some rows and otherwise reads once, few, many or a size class.

J: TRBJ2-7; length: 14; size: NA; D: NA; V: TRBV20-1; CDR3: CSARDRAGSYEQYF; DNA: TGCAGTGCTAGAGATCGGGCGGGCTCCTACGAGCAGTACTTC
J: TRBJ2-5; length: 12; size: NA; D: NA; V: TRBV12-3/TRBV12-4; CDR3: CASSRNKGTQYF; DNA: TGTGCCAGCAGTCGCAATAAAGGGACCCAGTACTTC
J: TRBJ2-3; length: 17; size: few; D: TRBD2; V: TRBV4-2; CDR3: CASSQVQQGGIEDTQYF; DNA: TGTGCCAGCAGCCAAGTGCAGCAGGGAGGGATAGAAGATACGCAGTATTTT
J: TRBJ2-7; length: 14; size: NA; D: NA; V: TRBV4-1; CDR3: CASSQDDRMAEQYF; DNA: TGCGCCAGCAGCCAAGACGACAGGATGGCCGAGCAGTACTTC
J: TRBJ1-2; length: 15; size: NA; D: TRBD1; V: TRBV6-6; CDR3: CASSYSTGQGFGYTF; DNA: TGTGCCAGCAGTTACTCGACGGGACAGGGATTTGGCTACACCTTC
J: TRBJ2-7; length: 15; size: few; D: TRBD1; V: TRBV7-2; CDR3: CASSLQAGGLYEQYF; DNA: TGTGCCAGCAGCCTCCAGGCAGGGGGATTGTACGAGCAGTACTTC
J: TRBJ1-1; length: 15; size: NA; D: NA; V: TRBV20-1; CDR3: CSAAPGTHTNTEAFF; DNA: TGCAGTGCAGCGCCCGGGACACACACCAACACTGAAGCTTTCTTT
J: TRBJ2-7; length: 13; size: once; D: TRBD2; V: TRBV20-1; CDR3: CSASVGLAYEQYF; DNA: TGCAGTGCTAGTGTGGGACTAGCCTACGAGCAGTACTTC
J: TRBJ2-1; length: 16; size: NA; D: TRBD2; V: TRBV25-1; CDR3: CASSTLGEGSYNEQFF; DNA: TGTGCCAGCAGTACCCTCGGGGAGGGATCCTACAATGAGCAGTTCTTC
J: TRBJ1-1; length: 11; size: NA; D: NA; V: TRBV10-3; CDR3: CAISGATEAFF; DNA: TGTGCCATCAGCGGTGCCACTGAGGCTTTCTTT
J: TRBJ2-1; length: 14; size: few; D: NA; V: TRBV5-1; CDR3: CASSLSQAPDEQFF; DNA: TGCGCCAGCAGCTTGTCGCAGGCCCCAGATGAGCAGTTCTTC
J: TRBJ2-1; length: 16; size: NA; D: TRBD2; V: TRBV9; CDR3: CASSDPLAGGNNEQFF; DNA: TGTGCCAGCAGCGACCCCCTAGCGGGAGGTAACAATGAGCAGTTCTTC
J: TRBJ2-4; length: 13; size: NA; D: NA; V: TRBV15; CDR3: CATSRQYKNIQYF; DNA: TGTGCCACCAGCAGACAGTACAAAAACATTCAGTACTTC
J: TRBJ1-5; length: 12; size: NA; D: NA; V: TRBV20-1; CDR3: CSAVRGGQPQHF; DNA: TGCAGTGCTGTTCGGGGGGGCCAGCCCCAGCATTTT
J: TRBJ2-5; length: 15; size: NA; D: TRBD2; V: TRBV4-1; CDR3: CASSQVGLARETQYF; DNA: TGCGCCAGCAGCCAAGTGGGACTAGCCCGGGAGACCCAGTACTTC
J: TRBJ2-1; length: 15; size: NA; D: TRBD2; V: TRBV11-2; CDR3: CASSSGPSRGNEQFF; DNA: TGTGCCAGCAGCTCCGGGCCCTCGCGGGGGAATGAGCAGTTCTTC
J: TRBJ1-4; length: 15; size: NA; D: NA; V: TRBV6-5; CDR3: CASSYSTRMGEKLFF; DNA: TGTGCCAGCAGTTACTCGACCCGGATGGGCGAAAAACTGTTTTTT
J: TRBJ2-1; length: 11; size: NA; D: TRBD2; V: TRBV10-3; CDR3: CTIGPGGLAFF; DNA: TGTACCATCGGGCCGGGGGGATTGGCGTTCTTC
J: TRBJ2-3; length: 14; size: NA; D: TRBD2; V: TRBV28; CDR3: CASSTASGVDTQYF; DNA: TGTGCCAGCAGTACCGCTAGCGGGGTTGATACGCAGTATTTT
J: TRBJ2-1; length: 16; size: few; D: NA; V: TRBV27; CDR3: CASSLSLVKGYNEQFF; DNA: TGTGCCAGCAGTCTCTCACTCGTAAAGGGATACAATGAGCAGTTCTTC
J: TRBJ2-5; length: 15; size: NA; D: NA; V: TRBV5-6; CDR3: CASSYPTGEGETQYF; DNA: TGTGCCAGCAGCTACCCAACAGGGGAGGGAGAGACCCAGTACTTC
J: TRBJ2-2; length: 12; size: NA; D: NA; V: TRBV3-1; CDR3: CASSKIAGELFF; DNA: TGTGCCAGCAGCAAAATTGCCGGGGAGCTGTTTTTT
J: TRBJ2-3; length: 14; size: NA; D: NA; V: TRBV20-1; CDR3: CSAAVAEGTDTQYF; DNA: TGCAGTGCTGCCGTAGCGGAGGGCACAGATACGCAGTATTTT
J: TRBJ2-7; length: 14; size: NA; D: TRBD2; V: TRBV27; CDR3: CASSLGGSWGEQYF; DNA: TGTGCCAGCAGTTTAGGCGGGAGTTGGGGCGAGCAGTACTTC
J: TRBJ1-4; length: 15; size: NA; D: NA; V: TRBV4-3; CDR3: CASSGTRTLREKLFF; DNA: TGCGCCAGCAGCGGAACCCGGACCCTGCGGGAAAAACTGTTTTTT
J: TRBJ2-3; length: 14; size: NA; D: NA; V: TRBV3-1; CDR3: CASSLHTSTDTQYF; DNA: TGTGCCAGCAGCCTTCACACTAGCACAGATACGCAGTATTTT
J: TRBJ2-7; length: 14; size: NA; D: NA; V: TRBV7-9; CDR3: CASSLQAESYEQYF; DNA: TGTGCCAGCAGCTTACAGGCAGAATCCTACGAGCAGTACTTC
J: TRBJ1-4; length: 16; size: NA; D: TRBD1; V: TRBV12-3/TRBV12-4; CDR3: CASSFRTGSDNEKLFF; DNA: TGTGCCAGCAGTTTCAGGACAGGGTCAGATAATGAAAAACTGTTTTTT
J: TRBJ2-7; length: 15; size: NA; D: TRBD2; V: TRBV4-1; CDR3: CASSQASGRYYEQYF; DNA: TGCGCCAGCAGCCAGGCTAGCGGGAGGTACTACGAGCAGTACTTC
J: TRBJ1-2; length: 14; size: few; D: NA; V: TRBV25-1; CDR3: CASSAEGVDYGYTF; DNA: TGTGCCAGCAGCGCGGAGGGGGTGGACTATGGCTACACCTTC
J: TRBJ2-7; length: 14; size: NA; D: NA; V: TRBV4-1; CDR3: CASSQEVSSYEQYF; DNA: TGCGCCAGCAGCCAAGAGGTTAGCTCCTACGAGCAGTACTTC
J: TRBJ2-7; length: 15; size: NA; D: TRBD2; V: TRBV10-3; CDR3: CASSEIAGDYNEQYF; DNA: TGTGCCAGCAGTGAAATAGCGGGAGATTACAATGAGCAGTACTTC
J: TRBJ2-2; length: 13; size: NA; D: TRBD1; V: TRBV28; CDR3: CASSADRVGELFF; DNA: TGTGCCAGCAGTGCTGACAGGGTCGGGGAGCTGTTTTTT
J: TRBJ2-1; length: 12; size: NA; D: NA; V: TRBV20-1; CDR3: CSASFAAFGQFF; DNA: TGCAGTGCTAGCTTTGCCGCTTTCGGGCAGTTCTTC
J: TRBJ2-7; length: 16; size: NA; D: NA; V: TRBV21-1; CDR3: CASSKKVWADLYEQYF; DNA: TGTGCCAGCAGCAAAAAGGTGTGGGCAGACCTCTACGAGCAGTACTTC
J: TRBJ2-6; length: 17; size: NA; D: TRBD1; V: TRBV12-3/TRBV12-4; CDR3: CASSFGDRGSGANVLTF; DNA: TGTGCCAGCAGTTTCGGGGACAGGGGCTCTGGGGCCAACGTCCTGACTTTC
J: TRBJ2-6; length: 15; size: NA; D: NA; V: TRBV7-6; CDR3: CASSLEGDGANVLTF; DNA: TGTGCCAGCAGCTTAGAGGGGGATGGGGCCAACGTCCTGACTTTC
J: TRBJ2-5; length: 14; size: NA; D: NA; V: TRBV7-9; CDR3: CASSVSGVGETQYF; DNA: TGTGCCAGCAGCGTATCGGGTGTGGGGGAGACCCAGTACTTC
J: TRBJ2-3; length: 13; size: NA; D: NA; V: TRBV7-2; CDR3: CASSMVVTDTQYF; DNA: TGTGCCAGCAGCATGGTTGTCACAGATACGCAGTATTTT
J: TRBJ2-4; length: 15; size: NA; D: NA; V: TRBV10-3; CDR3: CAIRSGEVAKNIQYF; DNA: TGTGCCATCAGGTCGGGAGAGGTCGCCAAAAACATTCAGTACTTC
J: TRBJ2-1; length: 14; size: NA; D: TRBD2; V: TRBV5-1; CDR3: CASSEGTSHNEQFF; DNA: TGCGCCAGCAGCGAAGGGACTAGCCACAATGAGCAGTTCTTC
J: TRBJ2-7; length: 14; size: NA; D: NA; V: TRBV12-3/TRBV12-4; CDR3: CAGSLEIGGGKQYF; DNA: TGTGCCGGCAGTTTAGAAATTGGAGGGGGTAAGCAGTACTTC
J: TRBJ1-3; length: 14; size: few; D: NA; V: TRBV6-5; CDR3: CASSYRGPGNTIYF; DNA: TGTGCCAGCAGTTACCGGGGGCCTGGAAACACCATATATTTT
J: TRBJ2-1; length: 17; size: few; D: NA; V: TRBV7-9; CDR3: CASTQGVGESPYNEQFF; DNA: TGTGCCAGCACCCAAGGGGTTGGGGAGTCCCCCTACAATGAGCAGTTCTTC
J: TRBJ2-3; length: 12; size: once; D: NA; V: TRBV12-5; CDR3: CASGLDADTQYF; DNA: TGTGCTAGTGGTTTGGACGCAGATACGCAGTATTTT
J: TRBJ2-1; length: 13; size: NA; D: NA; V: TRBV28; CDR3: CASSLIVGDEQFF; DNA: TGTGCCAGCAGTTTAATTGTAGGTGATGAGCAGTTCTTC
J: TRBJ1-1; length: 11; size: NA; D: NA; V: TRBV7-2; CDR3: CASSSVGEAFF; DNA: TGTGCCAGCAGCTCGGTGGGAGAAGCTTTCTTT
J: TRBJ2-1; length: 13; size: few; D: NA; V: TRBV4-3; CDR3: CASSQERGNEQFF; DNA: TGCGCCAGCAGCCAAGAGCGGGGAAACGAGCAGTTCTTC
J: TRBJ2-5; length: 16; size: NA; D: NA; V: TRBV25-1; CDR3: CASSELWGRRQETQYF; DNA: TGTGCCAGCAGTGAATTATGGGGGCGCAGACAAGAGACCCAGTACTTC
J: TRBJ2-5; length: 12; size: NA; D: TRBD2; V: TRBV12-3/TRBV12-4; CDR3: CASRMSGGEQYF; DNA: TGTGCCAGCAGAATGTCGGGGGGAGAGCAGTACTTC
J: TRBJ2-3; length: 15; size: NA; D: TRBD2; V: TRBV29-1; CDR3: CSVEGFSGGVDTQYF; DNA: TGCAGCGTTGAAGGGTTTAGCGGGGGGGTAGATACGCAGTATTTT
J: TRBJ2-7; length: 12; size: NA; D: NA; V: TRBV29-1; CDR3: CSVIYSISEQYF; DNA: TGCAGCGTTATTTACTCAATTTCCGAGCAGTACTTC
J: TRBJ2-1; length: 14; size: few; D: NA; V: TRBV20-1; CDR3: CSARDGGWLNEQFF; DNA: TGCAGTGCTAGAGATGGCGGGTGGCTCAATGAGCAGTTCTTC
J: TRBJ2-3; length: 14; size: NA; D: NA; V: TRBV4-1; CDR3: CASSPRMGTDTQYF; DNA: TGCGCCAGCAGCCCCAGGATGGGCACAGATACGCAGTATTTT
J: TRBJ2-1; length: 18; size: once; D: TRBD1; V: TRBV5-1; CDR3: CASSLEDRGIILYNEQFF; DNA: TGCGCCAGCAGCTTGGAGGACAGGGGGATAATACTCTACAATGAGCAGTTCTTC